This note documents a single T cell receptor beta chain sequence. Its target is not known. This entry belongs to a study of T cell responses to AZD1222 COVID-19 vaccine. General study findings and limits: Sampling that yielded the repertoires occurred only after the peak T cell response. White British ancestry dominated among donors, who included more females, and clonal diversity was possibly underestimated.

This CDR3 region has 12 residues. Germline assignment: CDR1 GTSNPN and CDR2 SVGIG (reference sequence). Trimming took off 3 bases at V and 4 bases at J, with 7 bases between the two ends. The protocol was immunoSEQ multiplex PCR, while the TCRdb copy is restricted to in-frame clones and leaves out a portion. The table has about 110,000 clones, approximately 86% seen once; the top ten hold roughly 3%. The chain uses TRBV30 and TRBJ1-3; no definite D call. This specimen consisted of peripheral blood, obtained on day 0 of AZD1222 vaccination. The receptor's source is an adult in good health. CDR3 in amino acids: CAWRRLGNTIYF. CDR3 DNA sequence: TGTGCCTGGAGGCGGCTAGGAAACACCATATATTTT.